Presented here are 21 T cell receptor beta chains from one specimen sequenced in a study of cytomegalovirus exposure and HLA in healthy donors. A multiplex PCR was run with 60 Vbeta primers and 13 Jbeta primers. Repertoires were generated with immunoSEQ multiplex PCR, while TCRdb's copy carries only in-frame clones and drops some. The table has about 150,000 clones, approximately 80% seen once. Sequencing was performed on PBMCs. The receptors shown here come from a woman in her 40s in good health and CMV-seronegative.

This chain joins TRBV10-3 and TRBJ2-1; 7 nucleotides align to TRBD2. The V gene end was trimmed by 3 bases and the J gene end by 10 bases; junction bases not matched to a gene: 15. The CDR3 runs to 16 residues. Germline CDR1 ENHRY, CDR2 SYGVKD. The CDR3 reads CAISEGGSSGSYEQFF. The DNA for the CDR3 is TGTGCCATCAGTGAAGGAGGATCTAGCGGTTCGTACGAGCAGTTCTTC.

The rearrangement uses TRBV4-1 and TRBJ2-2; TRBD1 is a possible D gene (5 bases). CDR3 length equals 15 residues. Germline-derived CDR1 and CDR2 are MGHRA and YSYEKL. The V end was cut by 3 bases, the J end by 1 base, with 9 bases between. In DNA form, the CDR3 reads TGCGCCAGCAGCCACTACGGACAGAACACCGGGGAGCTGTTTTTT. Encoded protein: CASSHYGQNTGELFF.

This rearrangement joins TRBV5-1 to TRBJ2-7; D perhaps matches TRBD1 (5 bases). V lost 2 bases to trimming and J lost 3 bases, with 15 bases between them. CDR3 size: 15 residues. Germline V gene data show CDR1 as SGHRS and CDR2 as YFSETQ. The CDR3 reads CASSFPGQAGYEQYF. The CDR3 bases are TGCGCCAGCAGCTTCCCCGGACAAGCCGGCTACGAGCAGTACTTC.

The chain couples TRBV6-1 to TRBJ2-1, with TRBD2 as a possible D gene (6 bases). V dropped 1 base and J dropped 10 bases, with 20 bases sitting between them. This CDR3 is 16 amino acids long. Per germline, CDR1 MNHNS and CDR2 SASEGT. DNA of the CDR3: TGTGCCAGCAGTGAAGAAATTACTAGCTTAAGGAAGGAGCAGTTCTTC. It encodes CASSEEITSLRKEQFF.

Points on this clone: Other nucleotide sequences in the sample specify the same CDR3. This chain links TRBV5-1 with TRBJ1-6; D uncertain. Germline-derived CDR1 and CDR2 are SGHRS and YFSETQ. Trimming cost V 1 base and J 3 bases, with 2 bases left between them. CDR3 length equals 13 residues. As DNA, the CDR3 is TGCGCCAGCAGCTTGCGCTATAATTCACCCCTCCACTTT. This encodes CASSLRYNSPLHF. Supplemented by reference TRBV5-1 and TRBJ1-6, the full variable domain reads KAGVTQTPRYLIKTRGQQVTLSCSPISGHRSVSWYQQTPGQGLQFLFEYFSETQRNKGNFPGRFSGRQFSNSRSEMNVSTLELGDSALYLCASSLRYNSPLHFGNGTRLTVT.

The CDR3 is CASSSSSTDTQYF. CDR3 sequence (DNA): TGCGCCAGCAGCTCTTCTAGCACAGATACGCAGTATTTT. This sequence joins TRBV5-1 and TRBJ2-3; unclear D gene. The V gene lost 3 bases and the J gene lost 0 bases, with 5 bases spanning the gap. This CDR3 comprises 13 residues. The germline V gene has CDR1 SGHRS and CDR2 YFSETQ.

The chain couples TRBV6-1 to TRBJ1-1; D may be TRBD1 (6 bases). The CDR3 is 14 residues long. Trimming stripped 6 bases from V and 1 base from J, with 12 bases between. The germline CDR1 and CDR2 sequences are MNHNS and SASEGT. The CDR3 coding sequence is TGTGCCAGCAGCCACAGGGTTGAGAACACTGAAGCTTTCTTT. It specifies CASSHRVENTEAFF.

CDR3 in DNA: TGTGCCAGCAGCCGAGGGAGTTGGGAGGCTGGAAACACCATATATTTT. Encoded protein: CASSRGSWEAGNTIYF. The chain has TRBV11-1 and TRBJ1-3, with unresolved D. The germline V gene encodes CDR1 SGHAT and CDR2 FQDESV (reference sequence). This CDR3 spans 16 amino acids. Between the trimmed V and J ends, which lost 5 bases and 2 bases, there was a span of 16 bases.

The chain joins TRBV2 to TRBJ2-7; D perhaps matches TRBD2 (7 bases). The CDR3 runs 15 residues. V gave up 5 bases and J gave up 4 bases, with 18 bases separating them. Germline loops: CDR1 SNHLY, CDR2 FYNNEI. CDR3 DNA sequence: TGTGCCAGCAGTATGGGGAGGGGGGGCGGGTACGAGCAGTACTTC. This encodes CASSMGRGGGYEQYF.

This clone has only a few counts. V is TRBV5-1 and J is TRBJ2-1; 7 bases are a match to TRBD2. In germline, CDR1 is SGHRS, CDR2 YFSETQ. The J segment lost 7 bases and the V segment lost 9 bases, leaving 13 bases of the junction unmatched. This CDR3 region has 14 residues. As DNA, the CDR3 is TGCGCCACCAATCGCGGGGGAACCGGGAATGAGCAGTTCTTC. It codes for CATNRGGTGNEQFF. Filled out from reference TRBV5-1 and TRBJ2-1, the complete variable domain reads KAGVTQTPRYLIKTRGQQVTLSCSPISGHRSVSWYQQTPGQGLQFLFEYFSETQRNKGNFPGRFSGRQFSNSRSEMNVSTLELGDSALYLCATNRGGTGNEQFFGPGTRLTVL.

The chain carries TRBV19 and TRBJ1-5; D not certain. V lost 1 base and J lost 3, with 4 bases in between. CDR1 is LNHDA and CDR2 is SQIVND in the germline V gene (reference sequence). The CDR3 extends over 13 amino acids. CDR3 DNA: TGTGCCAGTAGTATAGGACACAATCAGCCCCAGCATTTT. Encoded protein: CASSIGHNQPQHF.

The chain carries TRBV2 and TRBJ1-2; D unclear. CDR1 and CDR2 from the germline V gene are SNHLY and FYNNEI. V was clipped by 6 bases and J by 5 bases, with 7 bases between them. This CDR3 spans 11 amino acids. The CDR3 DNA sequence: TGTGCCAGCAGCACAGATTATGGCTACACCTTC. It yields the protein CASSTDYGYTF. Supplemented by reference TRBV2 and TRBJ1-2, the full variable domain reads EPEVTQTPSHQVTQMGQEVILRCVPISNHLYFYWYRQILGQKVEFLVSFYNNEISEKSEIFDDQFSVERPDGSNFTLKIRSTKLEDSAMYFCASSTDYGYTFGSGTRLTVV.

The table lists this clone with a count of one. The chain couples TRBV6-5 to TRBJ2-3; D may be TRBD2 (6 bases). Germline loops: CDR1 MNHEY, CDR2 SVGAGI. V lost 4 bases and J 0 bases, leaving 11 bases between the germline ends. This CDR3 contains 15 residues. CDR3 bases: TGTGCCAGCAGTTCGACCGGGACTAGCACAGATACGCAGTATTTT. This gives the protein CASSSTGTSTDTQYF.

The rearrangement uses TRBV5-1 and TRBJ1-1, with 7 positions matching TRBD1. The germline CDR1 and CDR2 sequences are SGHRS and YFSETQ. This CDR3 has 15 residues. V was clipped by 1 base and J by 6 bases; unmatched bases: 9. The CDR3 nucleotides are TGCGCCAGCAGCTTGCCCACAGGGGATGAGGCTGAAGCTTTCTTT. Protein: CASSLPTGDEAEAFF.

V usage is TRBV6-5 and J usage is TRBJ2-2, with 7 bases matching TRBD2. The V and J ends lost 8 bases and 3 bases, in that order; junction bases with no gene match: 3. This CDR3 comprises 13 residues. The germline V gene has CDR1 MNHEY and CDR2 SVGAGI. The CDR3 DNA sequence: TGTGCCAGCGGGACTACTCACACCGGGGAGCTGTTTTTT. This gives the protein CASGTTHTGELFF.

In its sample, this clone was seen a few times. The V gene is TRBV19, the J gene TRBJ2-3; 8 nucleotides line up with TRBD2. The CDR3 extends over 14 amino acids. CDR1 is LNHDA, CDR2 SQIVND, per germline (reference sequence). Trimming took 3 bases from V and 6 from J; bases not matched to a gene: 5. CDR3: CASSIDPSGDTQYF. The CDR3 region has the DNA TGTGCCAGTAGTATCGACCCTAGCGGGGATACGCAGTATTTT.

This chain links TRBV19 with TRBJ1-2; D is undetermined. The ends were cut back, 4 bases at V and 4 bases at J, with 7 bases in the middle. Germline V CDR1 and CDR2: LNHDA, SQIVND (reference sequence). CDR3 size: 12 residues. In DNA, the CDR3 is TGTGCCAGTAGTACTCGGAGCTATGGCTACACCTTC. Translating it yields CASSTRSYGYTF.

This rearrangement joins TRBV5-1 to TRBJ1-2; a possible D gene is TRBD1 (5 bases). CDR1 is SGHRS, CDR2 YFSETQ, per germline. Deletions cut 6 bases from V and 4 bases from J, with 22 bases between. The CDR3 is 16 residues long. The CDR3 sequence: CASNPAGFGSSYGYTF. In DNA form, the CDR3 reads TGCGCCAGCAACCCGGCAGGGTTCGGTTCTAGCTATGGCTACACCTTC.

The J gene is TRBJ2-5, the V gene TRBV15; TRBD1 matches 7 bases. Germline V lookup: CDR1 LNHNV, CDR2 YYDKDF (reference sequence). V was pared by 4 bases and J by 1 base, with 15 bases of the junction left unmatched. This CDR3 has 18 residues. This CDR3 is CATSNPERTGDGQETQYF. Written as DNA, the CDR3 is TGTGCCACCAGCAACCCGGAGAGAACAGGGGACGGCCAAGAGACCCAGTACTTC.

The chain joins TRBV19 to TRBJ2-6; 7 nucleotides align to TRBD1. CDR3 size: 18 residues. CDR1 and CDR2 (germline): LNHDA, SQIVND (reference sequence). V was pared by 5 bases and J by 4 bases, with 14 bases of the junction left unmatched. In nucleotides, the CDR3 is TGTGCCAGTAGTCGAATCCATTTTACAGGGGCCGGGGCCAACGTCCTGACTTTC. Residues: CASSRIHFTGAGANVLTF.

CDR3 loop: CASSLVAGGETQYF. The CDR3 DNA sequence: TGTGCCAGCAGCTTAGTCGCGGGAGGGGAGACCCAGTACTTC. This chain links TRBV7-9 with TRBJ2-5; TRBD2 matches 9 bases. CDR3 size: 14 residues. J was trimmed by 5 bases and V by 1 base; bases with no gene match: 2. Germline loops: CDR1 SEHNR, CDR2 FQNEAQ (reference sequence).